The sequence of this T cell receptor beta chain was determined in a study of early T cells in non-severe SARS-CoV-2 infection. Study details: Chains were not paired, and sequencing was done on bulk RNA from unsorted whole blood.

This CDR3 spans 13 amino acids. The germline V gene has CDR1 MGHDK and CDR2 SYGVNS. The V end was cut by 5 bases, the J end by 2 bases, with 9 bases between. This clonotype was detected ten times or more. Unique molecular identifiers were attached to individual cDNA molecules. One entry per CDR3 protein results from TCRdb running MiXCR on the 5' RACE reads. The sample lists tens of thousands of distinct CDR3 sequences, around 10% occurring once. This rearrangement joins TRBV25-1 to TRBJ1-2; D gene uncertain. The material sequenced was whole blood. The clonotype was recovered from an adult who was a healthcare worker with PCR-confirmed SARS-CoV-2 infection or an uninfected control (not recorded which). For the CDR3, the DNA is TGTGCCAGCAGTCGCACGGGAAACTATGGCTACACCTTC. It translates to CASSRTGNYGYTF.